This TCR beta chain emerged from a study of radiation and T cells in renal cell carcinoma. Germline V gene sequence: CDR1 SGHNT, CDR2 YYREEE (reference sequence). This CDR3 has 12 amino acids. V gave up 8 bases and J gave up 8 bases, with 14 bases separating them. The repertoire was sequenced with immunoSEQ multiplex PCR; TCRdb's copy has only in-frame clones and lacks some. The data contain fewer than 90,000 clones, 80% to 90% of them singletons. Time point in this sample: blood 2 weeks post-SBRT. Treatment indicated: 15 Gy SBRT to primary tumor, nephrectomy 4 weeks later. The clonotype originates from a woman in her 50s with renal cell carcinoma. This chain connects TRBV5-4 to TRBJ2-4, with D perhaps TRBD2 (5 bases). Sample: blood, taken from a patient whose treatment included radiotherapy and nephrectomy. CDR3 sequence reads: CASGRVQDIQYF. The CDR3 DNA is TGTGCCAGTGGGCGGGTTCAGGACATTCAGTACTTC.